What follows are 28 T cell receptor beta chains derived from one specimen sequenced in a study of regulatory T cells in long-lasting Graves disease. Relying on iRepertoire HTBI primers and Arm-PCR of CDR3 regions, the team built TCR beta libraries. In TCRdb, the multiplex PCR reads were re-called with MiXCR into one record per CDR3 protein. This sample has some 430,000 distinct CDR3 sequences, with roughly a fifth found just once. Time point: persistent/refractory GD, antithyroid drugs over 5 years with positive TRAb. The TCR library was prepared using RNA isolated from PBMCs. The sequencing used peripheral blood mononuclear cells (PBMCs), collected when the disease was refractory, from a patient treated with antithyroid drugs. Receptors originate from a female donor with Graves disease.

This chain uses TRBV6-1 with TRBJ1-6; unclear D gene. CDR3 length: 16 amino acids. V was pared by 2 bases and J by 3 bases, with 11 bases between. Germline V lookup: CDR1 MNHNS, CDR2 SASEGT. The CDR3 bases are TGTGCCAGCAGTGAATCAAGTGGGATCTATAATTCACCCCTCCACTTT. It specifies CASSESSGIYNSPLHF.

In the case of this clonotype: A read error is possible here, since a much larger clone lies one base away. The chain recombines TRBV30 with TRBJ1-1, with D maybe TRBD1 (6 bases). The ends were cut back, 4 bases at V and 3 bases at J, with 12 bases in the middle. This CDR3 spans 13 amino acids. Germline CDR1 GTSNPN, CDR2 SVGIG (reference sequence). The CDR3 protein is CAWNPQGDTEAFF. CDR3 nucleotides: TGTGCCTGGAATCCACAGGGTGACACTGAAGCTTTCTTT.

This clonotype was detected ten times or more. This rearrangement joins TRBV2 to TRBJ1-2; D may be TRBD1 (5 bases). The V end lost 4 bases, the J end lost 2 bases, and 8 bases lay between the germline ends. The CDR3 length is 13 residues. The germline gives CDR1 SNHLY, CDR2 FYNNEI. The CDR3 nucleotides read TGTGCCAGCAGTGGGACATCCAACTATGGCTACACCTTC. This codes for CASSGTSNYGYTF. Full variable domain (remainder filled in from reference TRBV2 and TRBJ1-2): EPEVTQTPSHQVTQMGQEVILRCVPISNHLYFYWYRQILGQKVEFLVSFYNNEISEKSEIFDDQFSVERPDGSNFTLKIRSTKLEDSAMYFCASSGTSNYGYTFGSGTRLTVV.

This clonotype was detected many times. The chain carries TRBV9 and TRBJ1-4; D not certain. Germline CDR1 and CDR2: SGDLS and YYNGEE. The length of the CDR3 is 16 residues. Deletions cut 3 bases from V and 11 bases from J, with 23 bases between. CDR3 in amino acids: CASSDTPREFARKLFF. CDR3 coding DNA: TGTGCCAGCAGCGATACGCCCCGGGAATTCGCTCGGAAACTGTTTTTT.

Many counts were recorded for this clonotype. The rearrangement uses TRBV7-2 and TRBJ1-4, with 7 positions matching TRBD1. The CDR3 sequence is 15 residues long. V dropped 5 bases and J dropped 8; count of bases not matched to a gene: 11. CDR1 is SGHTA, CDR2 FQGNSA, per germline. CDR3 loop: CASSAKGQRGEKLFF. DNA of the CDR3: TGTGCCAGCAGCGCAAAGGGACAGAGAGGGGAAAAACTGTTTTTT. The variable domain in full, with the rest retrieved from reference TRBV7-2 and TRBJ1-4, is GAGVSQSPSNKVTEKGKDVELRCDPISGHTALYWYRQSLGQGLEFLIYFQGNSAPDKSGLPSDRFSAERTGGSVSTLTIQRTQQEDSAVYLCASSAKGQRGEKLFFGSGTQLSVL.

The V gene is TRBV4-2, the J gene TRBJ1-2, with a tentative D call TRBD1 (6 bases). From germline, CDR1 is LGHNA and CDR2 YNFKEQ. The ends were cut back, 4 bases at V and 3 bases at J, with 15 bases in the middle. The CDR3 length is 15 residues. CDR3 nucleotides: TGTGCCAGCAGCCTAGGGGGGGCGAACGACTATGGCTACACCTTC. Translation: CASSLGGANDYGYTF.

This clonotype has a count of ten or more. An end of the junction differs from the germline gene, which may be a read error. This chain uses TRBV6-1 with TRBJ2-7; D remains unclear. This CDR3 comprises 13 residues. Germline-derived CDR1 and CDR2 are MNHNS and SASEGT. The chain's CDR3 is CASSPPGSNEQYF. The CDR3 DNA reads TGTGCCAGCAGTCCTCCGGGCTCCAACGAGCAGTACTTC.

The chain carries TRBV6-2 or TRBV6-3 and TRBJ1-5, with 10 positions matching TRBD1. Losses at the gene ends were 6 bases for V and 2 bases for J; bases not matched to a gene: 7. The CDR3 covers 16 residues. Germline V lookup: CDR1 MNHEY, CDR2 SVGEGT. The DNA for the CDR3 is TGTGCCAGCAGCGGGACAGGGGAGGTGGGCAATCAGCCCCAGCATTTT. Amino acids: CASSGTGEVGNQPQHF.

This chain links TRBV20-1 with TRBJ1-2, with D maybe TRBD1 (5 bases). Looked up from germline, CDR1 is DFQATT and CDR2 is SNEGSKA (reference sequence). Trimming left V 0 bases short and J 4 bases short, with 15 bases between. The CDR3 consists of 15 residues. Here the CDR3 reads CSARDKGPTSYGYTF. The CDR3 coding sequence is TGCAGTGCTAGAGATAAGGGACCTACCTCCTATGGCTACACCTTC.

The chain has TRBV29-1 and TRBJ2-2; 10 bases line up with TRBD1. This CDR3 is built from 14 residues. With V trimmed by 6 bases and J by 5 bases, 6 bases remained unmatched. Germline V gene data show CDR1 as SQVTM and CDR2 as ANQGSEA. The CDR3 DNA follows: TGCAGCGTCTCGAGGGACAGGGGAACCGGGGAGCTGTTTTTT. Encoded protein: CSVSRDRGTGELFF.

V and J are TRBV6-1 and TRBJ2-7, with 8 bases aligning to TRBD2. J lost 2 bases, V lost 4 bases, and 4 bases had no gene match. This CDR3 region has 14 residues. Germline V lookup: CDR1 MNHNS, CDR2 SASEGT. CDR3 nucleotides: TGTGCCAGCAGTGTCGGGACTAGACCCTACGAGCAGTACTTC. This codes for CASSVGTRPYEQYF.

V usage is TRBV4-1 and J usage is TRBJ2-7; TRBD1 aligns across 9 bases. This CDR3 is 14 amino acids long. With 1 base clipped from V and 7 bases from J, the junction kept 5 bases outside the gene matches. In germline, CDR1 is MGHRA, CDR2 YSYEKL. The DNA of the CDR3 is TGCGCCAGCAGCCAAGCGGGACAGGGTCAAGAGCAGTACTTC. Amino acid sequence: CASSQAGQGQEQYF.

This clonotype was observed at least ten times. The chain has TRBV29-1 and TRBJ2-5; tentative D call: TRBD1 (6 bases). The V end lost 1 base, the J end lost 2 bases, and 17 bases lay between the germline ends. Germline V lookup: CDR1 SQVTM, CDR2 ANQGSEA. The CDR3 contains 16 residues. As DNA, the CDR3 is TGCAGCGTTGAAGTCCTTGACGACAGGCTACAAGAGACCCAGTACTTC. Protein: CSVEVLDDRLQETQYF.

About this clonotype: A junction end diverges from the germline sequence, so it may reflect a read error. The rearrangement joins TRBV29-1 to TRBJ1-1; 7 bases map to TRBD1. Germline V gene lookup returns CDR1 SQVTM and CDR2 ANQGSEA. The CDR3 has 14 amino acids. The CDR3, as DNA: TGCAACGTTGAGGGACAGCGCTTGAACACTGAAGCTTTCTTT. Translated, it gives CNVEGQRLNTEAFF. Complete variable domain (other parts from reference TRBV29-1 and TRBJ1-1): SAVISQKPSRDICQRGTSLTIQCQVDSQVTMMFWYRQQPGQSLTLIATANQGSEATYESGFVIDKFPISRPNLTFSTLTVSNMSPEDSSIYLCNVEGQRLNTEAFFGQGTRLTVV.

This sequence joins TRBV28 and TRBJ2-7, with D unclear. CDR1 and CDR2 (germline): MDHEN, SYDVKM. The CDR3 extends over 15 amino acids. V shed 6 bases and J shed 2 bases, with 17 bases lying between them. The DNA for the CDR3 is TGTGCCAGCAGCCCCGGGTCCCTGAAGGCCTACGAGCAGTACTTC. It encodes CASSPGSLKAYEQYF.

This clonotype was observed a handful of times. V and J are TRBV2 and TRBJ2-1, with 9 bases that match TRBD2. Germline CDR1 is SNHLY and CDR2 is FYNNEI. This CDR3 is built from 14 residues. J lost 5 bases, V lost 6 bases, and 5 bases had no gene match. The CDR3 bases are TGTGCCAGCAGCTTAGCGGGAGCAGACAATGAGCAGTTCTTC. It translates to CASSLAGADNEQFF.

The sample holds many counts of this clonotype. The rearrangement uses TRBV15 and TRBJ2-7; 8 nucleotides line up with TRBD1. The germline V gene has CDR1 LNHNV and CDR2 YYDKDF (reference sequence). This CDR3 comprises 15 residues. The V and J ends lost 0 bases and 0 bases, in that order; junction bases with no gene match: 1. The CDR3 DNA reads TGTGCCACCAGCAGAGAGGGGACAGGCTCCTACGAGCAGTACTTC. It translates to CATSREGTGSYEQYF.

This chain links TRBV30 with TRBJ2-2, with 8 nucleotides matching TRBD2. The V and J ends lost 8 bases and 5 bases, in that order; junction bases with no gene match: 7. Per germline, CDR1 GTSNPN and CDR2 SVGIG (reference sequence). The CDR3 has 13 amino acids. Here the CDR3 DNA reads TGTGCCCTATCCCGGGGGGGGACCGGGGAGCTGTTTTTT. Translating it yields CALSRGGTGELFF.

There are many counts of this clonotype. The chain recombines TRBV12-3 or TRBV12-4 with TRBJ1-1; TRBD1 is a possible D gene (5 bases). Trimming left V 2 bases short and J 6 bases short, with 13 bases between. CDR3 length: 14 amino acids. The CDR3 loop is CASSLLQGEAEAFF. In DNA, the CDR3 is TGTGCCAGCAGTTTACTGCAGGGTGAAGCTGAAGCTTTCTTT.

V usage is TRBV3-1 and J usage is TRBJ1-3; a weak D match, TRBD1 (6 bases). The CDR3 sequence is 16 residues long. From germline, CDR1 is LGHDT and CDR2 YNNKEL (reference sequence). V was shortened by 0 bases and J by 0 bases, with 9 bases between the two germline ends. The CDR3 DNA sequence: TGTGCCAGCAGCCAAGACACGGGACACTCTGGAAACACCATATATTTT. This translates into CASSQDTGHSGNTIYF.

The rearrangement links TRBV28 to TRBJ2-1; 7 bases line up with TRBD1. V lost 8 bases to trimming and J lost 4 bases; unmatched junction nucleotides: 8. CDR3 length: 14 amino acids. Germline V lookup: CDR1 MDHEN, CDR2 SYDVKM. CDR3 in amino acids: CASLQGPSYNEQFF. The CDR3 DNA reads as TGTGCCAGCCTACAGGGGCCTTCTTACAATGAGCAGTTCTTC.

At least ten counts were recorded for this clonotype. This sequence joins TRBV5-4 and TRBJ1-5; 9 nucleotides agree with TRBD1. The CDR3 runs 15 residues. Germline V lookup: CDR1 SGHNT, CDR2 YYREEE (reference sequence). With V trimmed by 4 bases and J by 3 bases, 5 bases remained unmatched. The CDR3 here is CASSPGTGFNQPQHF. The DNA for the CDR3 is TGTGCCAGCAGCCCAGGGACAGGGTTCAATCAGCCCCAGCATTTT.

This clonotype was seen a handful of times. The gene calls are TRBV15 and TRBJ1-4; D gene unclear. Germline V CDR1 and CDR2: LNHNV, YYDKDF (reference sequence). The length of the CDR3 is 15 residues. Trimming left V 1 base short and J 4 bases short, with 10 bases between. As DNA, the CDR3 is TGTGCCACCAGCAGAGTACCAGCAGATAATGAAAAACTGTTTTTT. It codes for CATSRVPADNEKLFF.

This clonotype was observed a handful of times. This chain uses TRBV19 with TRBJ2-2, with D possibly being TRBD2 (6 bases). Trimming cost V 9 bases and J 7 bases, with 24 bases left between them. Germline CDR1 reads LNHDA; CDR2 reads SQIVND (reference sequence). The CDR3 is made up of 16 amino acids. This chain's CDR3 is CASRPVWGEDVGELFF. The CDR3 coding sequence is TGTGCCAGCCGCCCGGTGTGGGGGGAGGATGTCGGGGAGCTGTTTTTT.

This clonotype was detected a few times. The chain is built from TRBV20-1 and TRBJ1-4, with unresolved D. V shed 0 bases and J shed 4 bases, with 6 bases lying between them. The germline V gene encodes CDR1 DFQATT and CDR2 SNEGSKA (reference sequence). This CDR3 spans 13 amino acids. This CDR3 is CSARDLRNEKLFF. In DNA, the CDR3 is TGCAGTGCTAGAGATTTGCGTAATGAAAAACTGTTTTTT.

This sequence joins TRBV5-6 and TRBJ1-5, with 10 bases matching TRBD1. The V gene end was trimmed by 4 bases and the J gene end by 3 bases; junction bases not matched to a gene: 7. The V gene's germline CDR1 is SGHDT and CDR2 YYEEEE. This CDR3 has 16 residues. The CDR3 sequence: CASSAAGTGANQPQHF. The CDR3 DNA reads as TGTGCCAGCAGCGCGGCCGGGACAGGGGCCAATCAGCCCCAGCATTTT.

This clonotype was counted ten times or more. This chain joins TRBV6-2 or TRBV6-3 and TRBJ1-6, with D perhaps TRBD1 (5 bases). Germline-derived CDR1 and CDR2 are MNHEY and SVGEGT. The V gene lost 1 base and the J gene lost 0 bases, with 13 bases spanning the gap. CDR3 length equals 18 residues. CDR3 bases: TGTGCCAGCAGTTACTTCCAGGGTTTTGGCTCCTATAATTCACCCCTCCACTTT. Protein sequence: CASSYFQGFGSYNSPLHF.

This clonotype was counted at least ten times. The chain links TRBV20-1 to TRBJ2-7, with 7 positions matching TRBD1. The germline gives CDR1 DFQATT, CDR2 SNEGSKA (reference sequence). V lost 5 bases to trimming and J lost 3 bases; unmatched junction nucleotides: 10. The CDR3 extends over 14 amino acids. The CDR3 here is CSAFDRESLYEQYF. CDR3 nucleotides: TGCAGTGCTTTCGACAGGGAGTCACTCTACGAGCAGTACTTC.